This T cell receptor (beta chain) was sequenced during a study of immune cell composition in non-small cell lung cancer (dated by TCRdb to about 2017). Regarding the research as a whole: To assign histologic subtype, which was mostly lung adenocarcinoma or squamous cell carcinoma, H&E was combined with p63, CK5, Napsin A and TTF-1 immunohistochemistry. Adaptive Biotechnologies TCR-beta sequencing was carried out on a few dozen paired NSCLC tumour and non-adjacent lung specimens, as well as on approximately 25 tumour-only specimens. Supplementary cohort #1, some 10 lung adenocarcinoma cases, had paired tumour/lung TCR-beta sequencing and TIL populations generated to assess tumour reactivity. A few tumour specimens with TCR-beta data were of rare histological subtypes and were excluded from the subtype comparisons.

Comment on this clone: The antigen it binds to is not known. Base qualities are not provided; no much larger clone lies one nucleotide away.

A distance of 9 bases separates the germline ends of V and J, which lose 3 bases and 3 bases respectively. According to the germline V gene (reference sequence), CDR1 reads GTSNPN and CDR2 reads SVGIG. Its CDR3 holds 13 amino acids, cysteine through phenylalanine. The CDR3 DNA has 39 bases and is translated from base 1. Genomic DNA was extracted with the QIAamp DNA kit from frozen aliquots of unsorted single-cell suspensions. The tumour samples consisted of surgically resected non-small cell lung cancer tissue. Tissues were received within 2 hours of resection and were immediately processed into single-cell suspensions. Tissue was mechanically dissociated and enzymatically digested with DNase I, collagenase I and hyaluronidase for approximately 32 minutes at 37 °C, then filtered and RBC-lysed. A two-step multiplex PCR was used to amplify TCR-beta CDR3 regions from genomic DNA, and Illumina-compatible adaptors were added in the second step. TCR-beta immunosequencing was carried out on an Illumina platform through the commercial immunoSEQ service. Per the source publication's procedure: Repertoires were summarised as Top 10 Clones, the percentage of T-cell templates from the ten most frequent sequences, and productive clonality. Values of productive clonality ranged from 0 to 1, with a monoclonal population indicated by a value of 1. Tumour-associated clones, identified using log10 scatter plots, were defined as sequences that made up at least 0.1% of tumour T-cell templates and were not found in the matched non-adjacent lung. Student's t-tests were used for two-group comparisons, ANOVA was used for stages, and linear regression was used for relationships, with analyses conducted in GraphPad Prism7 and R. Not all clones reach the TCRdb copy of this immuneACCESS table, which keeps in-frame sequences only. Checked studies attribute under half of the gap to unresolved V genes and leave the rest unexplained. V, J and clone size were drawn from that table, and D and trimming were deduced from the DNA. The sample table holds some 5,000 clones, of which around three quarters were seen once. The top ten constitute roughly 10% of the sample.

Broader findings and caveats from the paper: No significant correlation was found between smoking pack-years and tumour TCR-beta clonality. Compared with lung adenocarcinoma tumours, lung squamous cell carcinoma showed significantly higher Top 10 clone scores and productive clonality. The reactivity cohort was only approximately 11 cases, and tumour-reactive clones were not shown to share sequences with the dominant in vivo tumour-associated clones. In more than eight adenocarcinoma cases, a strong correlation was found between maximal tumour-associated clone frequency and TIL tumour reactivity, whereas no such correlation was found between overall clonality and TIL tumour reactivity. Tumour-associated clones >0.5% occurred in nearly half of NSCLC cases: over 30% of adenocarcinomas versus roughly 68% of squamous carcinomas.

The rearrangement joined TRBV30 to TRBJ1-5; matching of 6 bases hints at TRBD1 as the D gene. Sequenced material: lung tumor tissue. The TCR originated in a human donor with non-small cell lung cancer. CDR3 region: CAWRGQTNQPQHF. The nucleotides read TGTGCCTGGAGAGGACAGACCAATCAGCCCCAGCATTTT.